The source of this TCR beta chain is a study of blood T cell repertoires in COVID-19. Study background: From T cells, B-cell-depleted T cells, or PBMCs came the material, which was cDNA or gDNA.

The CDR3 has 12 amino acids. Trimming left V 2 bases short and J 10 bases short, with 6 bases between. Method: immunoSEQ multiplex PCR; TCRdb's copy keeps in-frame clones and lacks some. The sample lists 100,000 or so clones, approximately 86% occurring once. The source is a man aged 55 to 70 with acute or convalescent COVID-19. The sample was peripheral blood. The V and J genes are TRBV12-3 or TRBV12-4 and TRBJ1-6; D ambiguous. The CDR3 region has the DNA TGTGCCAGCAGTTTACCGGTGTCACCCCTCCACTTT. Amino acid sequence: CASSLPVSPLHF.